This T cell receptor beta chain was sequenced during a study of T cell responses to AZD1222 COVID-19 vaccine. General study findings and limits: The repertoires were collected only after the peak T cell response. Baseline seropositivity characterized only a handful of AZD1222 recipients. It should be noted that donors were predominantly white British and more often female, and clonal diversity was possibly underestimated.

This table comes from immunoSEQ multiplex PCR, and its TCRdb copy is limited to in-frame clones, with some not included. The repertoire holds about 130,000 clones, with about 86% as singletons. The germline gives CDR1 SGDLS, CDR2 YYNGEE. V lost 1 base to trimming and J lost 7 bases, with 18 bases between them. The length of the CDR3 is 16 residues. About this clone itself: Antigen specificity is unknown.

The receptor comes from an adult in good health. The rearrangement links TRBV9 to TRBJ2-1; D might be TRBD2 (6 bases). The sample in question was peripheral blood, obtained on day 0 of AZD1222 vaccination. The CDR3 DNA reads as TGTGCCAGCAGCGTACGCCCGGGAGCGCACGGGAATGAGCAGTTCTTC. Its protein is CASSVRPGAHGNEQFF.